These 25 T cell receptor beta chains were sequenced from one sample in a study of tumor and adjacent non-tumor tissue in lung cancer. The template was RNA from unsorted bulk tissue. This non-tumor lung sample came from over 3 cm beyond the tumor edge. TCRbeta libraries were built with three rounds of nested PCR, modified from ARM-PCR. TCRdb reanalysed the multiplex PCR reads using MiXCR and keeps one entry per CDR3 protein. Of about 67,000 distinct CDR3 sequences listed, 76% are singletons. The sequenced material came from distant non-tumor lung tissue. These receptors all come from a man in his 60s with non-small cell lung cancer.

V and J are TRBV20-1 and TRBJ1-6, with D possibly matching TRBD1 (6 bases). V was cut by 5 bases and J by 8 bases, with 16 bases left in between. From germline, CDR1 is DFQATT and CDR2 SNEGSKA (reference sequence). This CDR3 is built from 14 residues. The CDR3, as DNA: TGCAGTGCTCCCCCGGGACACTTGTATTCACCCCTCCACTTT. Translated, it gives CSAPPGHLYSPLHF.

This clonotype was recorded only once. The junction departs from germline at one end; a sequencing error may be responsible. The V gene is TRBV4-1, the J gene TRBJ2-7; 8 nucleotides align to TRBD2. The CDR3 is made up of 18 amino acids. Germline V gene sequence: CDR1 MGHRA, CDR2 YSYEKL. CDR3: CASNQNLLLPGLDYEQYF. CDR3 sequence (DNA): TGCGCCAGCAACCAAAACCTACTCCTACCGGGACTAGACTACGAACAGTATTTC.

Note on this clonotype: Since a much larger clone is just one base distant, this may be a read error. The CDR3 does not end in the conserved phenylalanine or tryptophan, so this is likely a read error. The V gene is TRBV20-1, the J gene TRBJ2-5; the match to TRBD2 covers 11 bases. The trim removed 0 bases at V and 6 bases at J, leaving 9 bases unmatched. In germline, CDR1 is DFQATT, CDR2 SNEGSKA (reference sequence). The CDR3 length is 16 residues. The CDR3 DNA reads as TGCAGTGCTAGAGACCCTACTAGCGGGAGTATCAAGACCCAGTACTCC. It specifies CSARDPTSGSIKTQYS.

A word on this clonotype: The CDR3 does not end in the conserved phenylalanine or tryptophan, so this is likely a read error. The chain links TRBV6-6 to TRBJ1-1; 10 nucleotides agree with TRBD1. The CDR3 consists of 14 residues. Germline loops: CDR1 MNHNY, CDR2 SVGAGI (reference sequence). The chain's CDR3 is CASTARTGGTEAFI. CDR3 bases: TGCGCCAGCACTGCCAGGACAGGGGGGACTGAAGCTTTCATT.

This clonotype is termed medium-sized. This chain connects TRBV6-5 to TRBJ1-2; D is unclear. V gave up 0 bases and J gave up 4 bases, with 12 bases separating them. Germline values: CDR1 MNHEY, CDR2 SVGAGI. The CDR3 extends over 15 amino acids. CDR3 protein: CASSYSKGSSYGYTF. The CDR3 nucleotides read TGTGCCAGCAGTTACTCGAAGGGATCAAGCTATGGCTACACCTTC.

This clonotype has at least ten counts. The CDR3 is CSVVTVTGNYGYTF. CDR3 sequence (DNA): TGCAGCGTGGTGACAGTGACCGGGAACTATGGCTACACCTTC. The chain has TRBV29-1 and TRBJ1-2; TRBD1 might be the D (5 bases). Between the trimmed V and J ends, which lost 6 bases and 2 bases, there was a span of 16 bases. The CDR3 consists of 14 residues. Germline loops: CDR1 SQVTM, CDR2 ANQGSEA.

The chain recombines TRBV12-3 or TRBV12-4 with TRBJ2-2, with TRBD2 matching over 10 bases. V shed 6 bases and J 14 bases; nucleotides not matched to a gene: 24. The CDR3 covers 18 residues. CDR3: CASSRVPLSGRGSGKLFF. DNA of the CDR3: TGTGCCAGCAGCCGTGTGCCCCTCAGCGGGAGGGGGTCGGGGAAACTGTTTTTT.

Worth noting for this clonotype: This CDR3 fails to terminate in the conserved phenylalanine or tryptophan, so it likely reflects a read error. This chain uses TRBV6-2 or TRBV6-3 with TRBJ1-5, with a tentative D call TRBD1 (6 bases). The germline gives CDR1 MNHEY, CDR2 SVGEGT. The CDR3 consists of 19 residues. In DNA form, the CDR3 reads TGTGCCAGCAGTTATGATGAGACAGGACGCCCCTATAGCTATCAGCCCCAGCATCTT. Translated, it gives CASSYDETGRPYSYQPQHL.

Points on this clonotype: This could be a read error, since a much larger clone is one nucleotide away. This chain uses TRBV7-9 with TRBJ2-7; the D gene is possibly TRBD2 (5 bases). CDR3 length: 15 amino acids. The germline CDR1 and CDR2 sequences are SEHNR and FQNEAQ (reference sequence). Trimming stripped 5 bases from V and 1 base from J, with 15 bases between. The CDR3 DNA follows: TGTGCCAGCAGCCAGGCGTGGGAGTCGTCCTACGAGCAGTACTTC. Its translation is CASSQAWESSYEQYF.

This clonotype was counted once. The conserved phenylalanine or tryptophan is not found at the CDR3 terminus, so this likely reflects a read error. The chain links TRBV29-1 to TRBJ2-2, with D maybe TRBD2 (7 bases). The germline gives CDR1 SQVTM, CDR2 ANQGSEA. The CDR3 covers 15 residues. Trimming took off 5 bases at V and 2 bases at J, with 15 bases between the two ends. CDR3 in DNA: TGCAGCGTTATAGGGGGACTAACAAACACCGGGGAGCTGTTTCTT. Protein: CSVIGGLTNTGELFL.

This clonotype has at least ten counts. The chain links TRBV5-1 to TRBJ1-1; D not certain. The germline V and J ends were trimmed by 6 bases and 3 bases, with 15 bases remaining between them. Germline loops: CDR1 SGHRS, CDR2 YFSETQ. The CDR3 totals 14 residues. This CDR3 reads CASIPDDGDTEAFF. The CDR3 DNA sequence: TGCGCCAGCATCCCGGACGACGGGGACACTGAAGCTTTCTTT.

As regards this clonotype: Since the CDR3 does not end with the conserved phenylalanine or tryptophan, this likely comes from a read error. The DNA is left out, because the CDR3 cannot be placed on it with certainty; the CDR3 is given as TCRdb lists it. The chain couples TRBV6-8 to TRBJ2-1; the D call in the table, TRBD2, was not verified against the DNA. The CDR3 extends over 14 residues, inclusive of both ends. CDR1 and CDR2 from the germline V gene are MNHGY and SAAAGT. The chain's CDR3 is CASSLAGGGAERFL.

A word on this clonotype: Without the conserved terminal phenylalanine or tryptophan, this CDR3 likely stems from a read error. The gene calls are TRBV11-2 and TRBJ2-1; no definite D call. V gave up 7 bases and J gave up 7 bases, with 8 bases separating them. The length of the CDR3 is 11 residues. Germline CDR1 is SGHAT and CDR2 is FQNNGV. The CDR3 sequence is CASNSLNEQFL. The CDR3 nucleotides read TGTGCCAGCAACTCCTTAAATGAGCAGTTCTTA.

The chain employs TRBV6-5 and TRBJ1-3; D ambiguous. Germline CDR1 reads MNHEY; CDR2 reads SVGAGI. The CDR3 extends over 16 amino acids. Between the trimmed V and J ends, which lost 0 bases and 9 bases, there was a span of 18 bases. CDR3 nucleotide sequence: TGTGCCAGCAGTTACTCTCGAGAGTCCTCTGGGAGCACCATATATTTT. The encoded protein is CASSYSRESSGSTIYF.

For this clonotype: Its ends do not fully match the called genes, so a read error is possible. The CDR3 loop reads CASSHSGRDYNEQFF. CDR3 in DNA: TGTGCAAGCAGCCATAGCGGGAGAGACTACAATGAGCAGTTCTTC. The chain uses TRBV9 and TRBJ2-1, with TRBD2 matching over 9 bases. This CDR3 has 15 residues. Germline CDR1 reads SGDLS; CDR2 reads YYNGEE.

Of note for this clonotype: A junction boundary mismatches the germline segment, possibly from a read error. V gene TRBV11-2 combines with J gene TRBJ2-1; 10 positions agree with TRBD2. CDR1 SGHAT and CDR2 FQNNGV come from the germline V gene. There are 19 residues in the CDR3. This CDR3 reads CAGSLSSGGSGRDHNEQFF. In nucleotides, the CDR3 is TGTGCCGGCAGCTTAAGTAGCGGGGGGTCTGGGCGCGATCACAATGAGCAGTTCTTC.

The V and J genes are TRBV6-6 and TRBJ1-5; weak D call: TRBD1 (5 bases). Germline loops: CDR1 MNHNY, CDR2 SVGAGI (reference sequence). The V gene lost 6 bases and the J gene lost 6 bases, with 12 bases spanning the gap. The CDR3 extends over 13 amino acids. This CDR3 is CASSDSGSQPQHF. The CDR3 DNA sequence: TGTGCCAGCAGCGACAGTGGAAGTCAGCCCCAGCATTTT.

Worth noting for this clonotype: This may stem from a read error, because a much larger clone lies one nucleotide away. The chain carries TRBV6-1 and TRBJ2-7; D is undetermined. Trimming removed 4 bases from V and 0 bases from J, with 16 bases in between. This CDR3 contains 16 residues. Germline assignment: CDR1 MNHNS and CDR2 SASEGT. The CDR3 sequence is CASSVPRRAGSYEQYF. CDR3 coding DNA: TGTGCCAGCAGTGTCCCCAGAAGGGCAGGCTCCTACGAGCAGTACTTC.

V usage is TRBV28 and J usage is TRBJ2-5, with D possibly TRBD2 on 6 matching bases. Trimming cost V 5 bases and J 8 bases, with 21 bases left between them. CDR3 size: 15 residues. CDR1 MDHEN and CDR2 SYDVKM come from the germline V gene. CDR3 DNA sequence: TGTGCCAGCAGTCTCCGGGACTTTTTATGGTGTACCCAGTACTTC. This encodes CASSLRDFLWCTQYF.

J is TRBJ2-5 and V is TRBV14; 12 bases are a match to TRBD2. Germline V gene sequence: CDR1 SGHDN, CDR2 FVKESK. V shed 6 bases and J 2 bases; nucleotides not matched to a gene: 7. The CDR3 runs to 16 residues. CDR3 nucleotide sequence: TGTGCCAGCAGTCACTGGACTAGCGGGATGCAAGAGACCCAGTACTTC. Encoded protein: CASSHWTSGMQETQYF.

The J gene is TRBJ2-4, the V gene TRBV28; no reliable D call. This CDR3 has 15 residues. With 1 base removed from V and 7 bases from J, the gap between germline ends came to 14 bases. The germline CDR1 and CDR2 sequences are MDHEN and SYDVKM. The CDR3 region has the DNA TGTGCCAGCAGTTTATACCCCCCAGTCAAGAACATTCAGTACTTC. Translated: CASSLYPPVKNIQYF.

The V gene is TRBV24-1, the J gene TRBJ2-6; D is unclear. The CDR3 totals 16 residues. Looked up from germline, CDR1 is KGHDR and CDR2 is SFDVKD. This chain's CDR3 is CASSDPTPSGANVLTF. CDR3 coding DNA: TGTGCTTCCAGTGACCCAACACCCTCTGGGGCCAACGTCCTGACTTTC.

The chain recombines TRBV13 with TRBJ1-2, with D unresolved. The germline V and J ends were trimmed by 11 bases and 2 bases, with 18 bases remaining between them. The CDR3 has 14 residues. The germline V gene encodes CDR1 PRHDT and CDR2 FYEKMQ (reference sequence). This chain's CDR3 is CAGSPRGENYGYTF. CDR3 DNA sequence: TGTGCCGGTAGCCCCCGGGGAGAGAACTATGGCTACACCTTC.

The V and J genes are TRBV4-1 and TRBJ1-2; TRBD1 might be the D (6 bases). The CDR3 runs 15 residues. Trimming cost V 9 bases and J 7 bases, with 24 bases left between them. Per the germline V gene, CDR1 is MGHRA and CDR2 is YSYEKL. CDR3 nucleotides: TGCGCCAGTAGCGTTGACCGGGACAACCACTGTGGCTACACCTTC. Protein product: CASSVDRDNHCGYTF.

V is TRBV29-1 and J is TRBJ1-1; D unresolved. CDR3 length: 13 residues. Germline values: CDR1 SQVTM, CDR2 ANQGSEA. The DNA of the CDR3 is TGCAACGCCTCGGGAGGGTGTGACACTGAAGCTTTCTTT. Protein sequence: CNASGGCDTEAFF.